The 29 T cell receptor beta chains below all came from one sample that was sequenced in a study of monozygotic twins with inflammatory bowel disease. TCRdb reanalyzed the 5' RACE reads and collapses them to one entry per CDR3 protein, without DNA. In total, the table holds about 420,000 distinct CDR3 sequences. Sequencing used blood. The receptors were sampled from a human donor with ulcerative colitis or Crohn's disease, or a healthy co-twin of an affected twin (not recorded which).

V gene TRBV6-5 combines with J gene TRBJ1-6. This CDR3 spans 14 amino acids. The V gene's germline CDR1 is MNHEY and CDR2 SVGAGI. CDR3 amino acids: CASSYSRDDSPLHF.

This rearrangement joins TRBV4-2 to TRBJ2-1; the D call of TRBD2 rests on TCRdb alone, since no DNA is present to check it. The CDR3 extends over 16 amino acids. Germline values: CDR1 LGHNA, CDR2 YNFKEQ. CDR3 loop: CASSQGQREDHNEQFF.

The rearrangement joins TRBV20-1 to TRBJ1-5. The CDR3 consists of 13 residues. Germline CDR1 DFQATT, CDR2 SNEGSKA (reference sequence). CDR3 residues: CSAPLGSNQPQHF.

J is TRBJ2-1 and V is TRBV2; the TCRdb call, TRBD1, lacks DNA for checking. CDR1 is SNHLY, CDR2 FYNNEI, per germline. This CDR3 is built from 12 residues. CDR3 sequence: CASSVGDGEQFF.

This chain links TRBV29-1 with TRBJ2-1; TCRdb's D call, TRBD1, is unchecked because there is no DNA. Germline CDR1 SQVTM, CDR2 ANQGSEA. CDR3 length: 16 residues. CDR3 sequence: CSVEGGQMERVDEQFF.

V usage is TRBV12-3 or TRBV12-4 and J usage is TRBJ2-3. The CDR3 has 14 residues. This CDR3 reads CASSLGTASDTQYF.

CDR3 sequence: CASSLRAGRQADEAFF. This chain connects TRBV5-1 to TRBJ1-1; TCRdb calls TRBD1, which cannot be checked without DNA. This CDR3 contains 16 residues. Looked up from germline, CDR1 is SGHRS and CDR2 is YFSETQ.

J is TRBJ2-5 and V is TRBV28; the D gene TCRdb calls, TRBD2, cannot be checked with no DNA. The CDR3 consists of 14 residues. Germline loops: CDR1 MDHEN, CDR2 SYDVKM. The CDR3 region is CASRFAGRWETQYF.

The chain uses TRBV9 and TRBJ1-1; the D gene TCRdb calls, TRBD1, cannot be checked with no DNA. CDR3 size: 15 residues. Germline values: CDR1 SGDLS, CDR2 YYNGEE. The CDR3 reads CASSVRTGRVTEAFF.

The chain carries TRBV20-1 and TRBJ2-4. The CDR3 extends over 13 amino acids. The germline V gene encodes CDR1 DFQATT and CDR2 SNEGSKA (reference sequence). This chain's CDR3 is CSARRVAKNIQYF.

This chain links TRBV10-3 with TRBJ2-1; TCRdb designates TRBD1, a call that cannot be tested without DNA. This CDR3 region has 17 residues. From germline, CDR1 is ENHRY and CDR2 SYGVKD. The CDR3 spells CASPWKQDASSYNEQFF.

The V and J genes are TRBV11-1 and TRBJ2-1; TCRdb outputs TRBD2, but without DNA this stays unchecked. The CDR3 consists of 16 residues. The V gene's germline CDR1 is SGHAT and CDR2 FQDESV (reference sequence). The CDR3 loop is CASSLDGSLAGNEQFF. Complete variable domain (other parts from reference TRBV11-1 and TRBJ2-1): EAEVAQSPRYKITEKSQAVAFWCDPISGHATLYWYRQILGQGPELLVQFQDESVVDDSQLPKDRFSAERLKGVDSTLKIQPAELGDSAMYLCASSLDGSLAGNEQFFGPGTRLTVL.

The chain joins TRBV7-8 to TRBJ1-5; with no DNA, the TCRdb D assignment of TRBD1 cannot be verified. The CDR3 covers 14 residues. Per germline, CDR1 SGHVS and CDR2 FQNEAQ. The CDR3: CASSLGTGGLPQHF.

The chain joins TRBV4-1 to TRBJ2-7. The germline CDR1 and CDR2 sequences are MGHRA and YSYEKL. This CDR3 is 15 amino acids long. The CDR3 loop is CASSQGLASPYEQYF.

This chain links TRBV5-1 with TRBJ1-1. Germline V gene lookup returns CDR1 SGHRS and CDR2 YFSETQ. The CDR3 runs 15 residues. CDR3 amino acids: CASSLGDTPNTEAFF.

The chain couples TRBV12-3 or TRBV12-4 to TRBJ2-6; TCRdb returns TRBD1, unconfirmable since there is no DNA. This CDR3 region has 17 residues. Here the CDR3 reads CASSPQGALAGANVLTF.

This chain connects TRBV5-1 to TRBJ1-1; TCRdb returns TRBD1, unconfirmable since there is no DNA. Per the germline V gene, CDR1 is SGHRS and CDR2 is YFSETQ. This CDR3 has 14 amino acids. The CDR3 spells CASSLQGGNTEAFF.

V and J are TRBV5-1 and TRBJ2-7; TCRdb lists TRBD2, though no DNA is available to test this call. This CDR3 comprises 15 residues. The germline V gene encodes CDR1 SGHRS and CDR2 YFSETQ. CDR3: CASSLQGRALDEQYF. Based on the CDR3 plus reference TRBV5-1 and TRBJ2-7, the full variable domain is KAGVTQTPRYLIKTRGQQVTLSCSPISGHRSVSWYQQTPGQGLQFLFEYFSETQRNKGNFPGRFSGRQFSNSRSEMNVSTLELGDSALYLCASSLQGRALDEQYFGPGTRLTVT.

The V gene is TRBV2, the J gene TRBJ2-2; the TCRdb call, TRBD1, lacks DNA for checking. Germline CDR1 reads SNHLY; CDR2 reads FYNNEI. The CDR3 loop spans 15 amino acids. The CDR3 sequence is CASRGVRVGTGELFF.

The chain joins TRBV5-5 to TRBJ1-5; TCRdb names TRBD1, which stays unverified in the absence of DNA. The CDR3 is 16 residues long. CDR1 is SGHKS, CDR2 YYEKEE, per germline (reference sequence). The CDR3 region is CASSLGTGGWNQPQHF.

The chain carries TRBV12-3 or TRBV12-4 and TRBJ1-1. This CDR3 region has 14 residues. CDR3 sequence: CASSRHLDRLRAFF.

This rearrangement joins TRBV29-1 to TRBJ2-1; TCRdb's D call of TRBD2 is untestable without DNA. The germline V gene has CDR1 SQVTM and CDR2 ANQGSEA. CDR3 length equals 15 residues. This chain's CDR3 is CSVEGLAGVVVEQFF.

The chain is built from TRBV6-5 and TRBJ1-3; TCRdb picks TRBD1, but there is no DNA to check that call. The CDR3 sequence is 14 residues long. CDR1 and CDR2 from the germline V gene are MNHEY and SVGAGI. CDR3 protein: CASSSALVGNTIYF.

This CDR3 is CAWRLGTSGTDTQYF. V usage is TRBV30 and J usage is TRBJ2-3; with no DNA, the TCRdb D assignment of TRBD2 cannot be verified. This CDR3 region has 15 residues. CDR1 is GTSNPN and CDR2 is SVGIG in the germline V gene (reference sequence).

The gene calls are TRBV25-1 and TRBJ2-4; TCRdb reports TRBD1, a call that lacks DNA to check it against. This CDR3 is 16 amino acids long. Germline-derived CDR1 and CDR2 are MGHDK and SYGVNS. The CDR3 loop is CASSELGRGAKNIQYF. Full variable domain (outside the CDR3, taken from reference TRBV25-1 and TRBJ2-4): EADIYQTPRYLVIGTGKKITLECSQTMGHDKMYWYQQDPGMELHLIHYSYGVNSTEKGDLSSESTVSRIRTEHFPLTLESARPSHTSQYLCASSELGRGAKNIQYFGAGTRLSVL.

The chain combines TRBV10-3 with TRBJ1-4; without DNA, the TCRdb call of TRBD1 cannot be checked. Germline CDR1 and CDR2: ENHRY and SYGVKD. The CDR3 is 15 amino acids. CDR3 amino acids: CAISESRGTNEKLFF.

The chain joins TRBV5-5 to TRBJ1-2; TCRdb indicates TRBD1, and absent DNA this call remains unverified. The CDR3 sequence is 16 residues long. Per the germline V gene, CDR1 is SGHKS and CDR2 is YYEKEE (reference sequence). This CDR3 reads CASSLAGQRSSEGYTF.

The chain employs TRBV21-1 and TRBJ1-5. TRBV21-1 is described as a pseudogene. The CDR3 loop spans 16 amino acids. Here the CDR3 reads CASSRGGGRSNQPQHF.

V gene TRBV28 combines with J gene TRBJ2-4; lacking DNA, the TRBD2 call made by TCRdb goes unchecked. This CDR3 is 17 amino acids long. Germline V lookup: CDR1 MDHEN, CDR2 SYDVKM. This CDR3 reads CASSLGLAGGGKNIQYF. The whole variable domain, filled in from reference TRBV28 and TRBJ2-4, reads DVKVTQSSRYLVKRTGEKVFLECVQDMDHENMFWYRQDPGLGLRLIYFSYDVKMKEKGDIPEGYSVSREKKERFSLILESASTNQTSMYLCASSLGLAGGGKNIQYFGAGTRLSVL.